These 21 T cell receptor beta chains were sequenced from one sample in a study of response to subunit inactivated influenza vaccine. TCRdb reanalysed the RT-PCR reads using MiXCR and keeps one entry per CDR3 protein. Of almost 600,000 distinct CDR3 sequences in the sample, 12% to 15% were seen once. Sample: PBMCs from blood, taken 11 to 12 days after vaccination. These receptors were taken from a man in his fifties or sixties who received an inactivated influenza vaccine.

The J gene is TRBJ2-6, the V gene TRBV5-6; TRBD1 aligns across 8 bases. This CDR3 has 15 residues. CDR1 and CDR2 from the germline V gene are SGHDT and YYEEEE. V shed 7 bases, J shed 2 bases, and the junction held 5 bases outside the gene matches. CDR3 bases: TGTGCCAGCGGACAGGGTCTAACTGGGGCCAACGTCCTGACTTTC. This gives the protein CASGQGLTGANVLTF. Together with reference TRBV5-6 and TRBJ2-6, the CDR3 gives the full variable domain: DAGVTQSPTHLIKTRGQQVTLRCSPKSGHDTVSWYQQALGQGPQFIFQYYEEEERQRGNFPDRFSGHQFPNYSSELNVNALLLGDSALYLCASGQGLTGANVLTFGAGSRLTVL.

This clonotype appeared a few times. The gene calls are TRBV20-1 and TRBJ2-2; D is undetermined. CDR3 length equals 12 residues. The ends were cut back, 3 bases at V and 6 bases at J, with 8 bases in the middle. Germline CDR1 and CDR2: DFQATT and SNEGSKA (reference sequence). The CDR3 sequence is CSASVGPGELFF. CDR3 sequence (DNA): TGCAGTGCTAGTGTGGGCCCCGGGGAGCTGTTTTTT.

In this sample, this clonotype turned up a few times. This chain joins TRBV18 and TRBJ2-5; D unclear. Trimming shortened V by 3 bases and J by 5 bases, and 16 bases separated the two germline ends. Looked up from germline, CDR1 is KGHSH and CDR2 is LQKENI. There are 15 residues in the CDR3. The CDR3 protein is CASSPDTGWQETQYF. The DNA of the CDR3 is TGTGCCAGCTCACCCGACACGGGCTGGCAGGAGACCCAGTACTTC. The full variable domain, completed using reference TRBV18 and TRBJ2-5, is NAGVMQNPRHLVRRRGQEARLRCSPMKGHSHVYWYRQLPEEGLKFMVYLQKENIIDESGMPKERFSAEFPKEGPSILRIQQVVRGDSAAYFCASSPDTGWQETQYFGPGTRLLVL.

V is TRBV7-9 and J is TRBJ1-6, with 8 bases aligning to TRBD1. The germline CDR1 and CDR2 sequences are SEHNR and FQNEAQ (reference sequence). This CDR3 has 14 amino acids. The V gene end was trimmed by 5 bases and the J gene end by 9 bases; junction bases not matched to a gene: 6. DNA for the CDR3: TGTGCCAGCAGCCACACAGGGGGTTCTTCACCCCTCCACTTT. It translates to CASSHTGGSSPLHF. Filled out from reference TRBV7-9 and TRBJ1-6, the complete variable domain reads DTGVSQNPRHKITKRGQNVTFRCDPISEHNRLYWYRQTLGQGPEFLTYFQNEAQLEKSRLLSDRFSAERPKGSFSTLEIQRTEQGDSAMYLCASSHTGGSSPLHFGNGTRLTVT.

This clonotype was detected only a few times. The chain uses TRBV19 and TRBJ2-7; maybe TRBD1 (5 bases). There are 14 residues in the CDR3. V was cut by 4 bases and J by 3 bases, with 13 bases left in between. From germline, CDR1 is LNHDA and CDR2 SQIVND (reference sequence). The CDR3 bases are TGTGCCAGTAGTAGCGCAGGGTTAATCTACGAGCAGTACTTC. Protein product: CASSSAGLIYEQYF.

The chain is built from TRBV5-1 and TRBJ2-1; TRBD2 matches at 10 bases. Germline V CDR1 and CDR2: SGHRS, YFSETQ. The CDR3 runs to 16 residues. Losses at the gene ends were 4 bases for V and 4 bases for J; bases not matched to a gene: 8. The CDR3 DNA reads TGCGCCAGCAGCGAATCCCCTAGCGGGGGTTACAATGAGCAGTTCTTC. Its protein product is CASSESPSGGYNEQFF.

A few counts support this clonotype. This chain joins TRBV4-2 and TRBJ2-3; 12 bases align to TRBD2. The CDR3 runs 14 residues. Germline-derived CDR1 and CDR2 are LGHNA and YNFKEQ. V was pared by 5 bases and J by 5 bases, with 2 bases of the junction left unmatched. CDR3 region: CASSGLAGKDTQYF. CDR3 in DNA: TGTGCCAGCAGCGGACTAGCGGGAAAAGATACGCAGTATTTT.

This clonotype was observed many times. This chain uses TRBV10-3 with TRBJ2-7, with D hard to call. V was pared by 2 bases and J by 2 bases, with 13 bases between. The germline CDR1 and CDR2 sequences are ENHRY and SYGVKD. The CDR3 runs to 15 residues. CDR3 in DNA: TGTGCCATCAGTGAGGGTGGCTTTTCGACCTACGAGCAGTACTTC. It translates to CAISEGGFSTYEQYF.

The CDR3 here is CASSSRIGRAEQYF. The CDR3 nucleotides read TGTGCCAGCAGCTCTCGAATCGGACGGGCCGAGCAGTACTTC. The chain combines TRBV7-9 with TRBJ2-7, with D unclear. The germline V and J ends were trimmed by 4 bases and 6 bases, with 16 bases remaining between them. CDR1 is SEHNR, CDR2 FQNEAQ, per germline (reference sequence). The CDR3 is 14 amino acids. Supplemented by reference TRBV7-9 and TRBJ2-7, the full variable domain reads DTGVSQNPRHKITKRGQNVTFRCDPISEHNRLYWYRQTLGQGPEFLTYFQNEAQLEKSRLLSDRFSAERPKGSFSTLEIQRTEQGDSAMYLCASSSRIGRAEQYFGPGTRLTVT.

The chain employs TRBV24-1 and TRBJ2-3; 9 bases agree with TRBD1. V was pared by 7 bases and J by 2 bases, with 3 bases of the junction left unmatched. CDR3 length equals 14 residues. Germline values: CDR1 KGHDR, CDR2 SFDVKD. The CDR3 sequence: CATSGTGTTDTQYF. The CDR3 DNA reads TGTGCCACCAGCGGGACAGGGACCACAGATACGCAGTATTTT.

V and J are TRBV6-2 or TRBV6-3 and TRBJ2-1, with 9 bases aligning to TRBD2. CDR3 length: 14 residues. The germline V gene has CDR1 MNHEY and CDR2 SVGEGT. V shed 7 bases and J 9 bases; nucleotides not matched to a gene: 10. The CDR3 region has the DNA TGTGCCAGCACTCAACGGGCGGGGGGGCGTGAGCAGTTCTTC. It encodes CASTQRAGGREQFF.

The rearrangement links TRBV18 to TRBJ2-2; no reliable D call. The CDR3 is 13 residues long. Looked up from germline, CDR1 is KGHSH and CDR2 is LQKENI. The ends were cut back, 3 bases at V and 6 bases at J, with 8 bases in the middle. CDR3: CASSPNRPGELFF. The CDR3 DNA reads TGTGCCAGCTCACCTAATCGGCCCGGGGAGCTGTTTTTT.

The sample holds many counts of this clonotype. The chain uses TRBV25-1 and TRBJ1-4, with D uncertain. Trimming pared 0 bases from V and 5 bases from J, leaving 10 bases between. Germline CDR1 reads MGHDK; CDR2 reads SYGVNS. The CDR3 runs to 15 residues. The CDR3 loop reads CASSEYTRRNEKLFF. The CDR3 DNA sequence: TGTGCCAGCAGTGAATATACCCGACGGAATGAAAAACTGTTTTTT.

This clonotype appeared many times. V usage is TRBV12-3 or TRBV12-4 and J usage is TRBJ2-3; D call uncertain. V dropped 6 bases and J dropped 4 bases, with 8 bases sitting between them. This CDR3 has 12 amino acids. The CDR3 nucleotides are TGTGCCAGCAGGCCCCTATCAGATACGCAGTATTTT. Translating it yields CASRPLSDTQYF.

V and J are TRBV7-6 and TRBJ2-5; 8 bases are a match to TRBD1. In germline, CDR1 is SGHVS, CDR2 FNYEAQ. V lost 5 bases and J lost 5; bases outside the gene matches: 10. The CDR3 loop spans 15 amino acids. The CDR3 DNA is TGTGCCAGCAGCCCCTTGGCAGGGGGCTCGGAGACCCAGTACTTC. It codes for CASSPLAGGSETQYF.

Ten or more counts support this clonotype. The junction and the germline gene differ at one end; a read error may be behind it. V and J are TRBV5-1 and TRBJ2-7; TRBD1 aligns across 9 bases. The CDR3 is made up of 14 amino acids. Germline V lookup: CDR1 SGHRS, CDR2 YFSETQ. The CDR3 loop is CASSLGTGTYEQYF. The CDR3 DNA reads TGTGCCAGCAGCTTAGGGACAGGGACCTACGAGCAGTACTTC.

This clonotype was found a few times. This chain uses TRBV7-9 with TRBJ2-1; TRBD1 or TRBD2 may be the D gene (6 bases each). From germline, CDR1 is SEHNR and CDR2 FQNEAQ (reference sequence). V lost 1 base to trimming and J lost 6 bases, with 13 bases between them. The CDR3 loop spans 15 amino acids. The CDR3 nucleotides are TGTGCCAGCAGCTTAGAGTGGGGGGCCAGCAATGAGCAGTTCTTC. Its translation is CASSLEWGASNEQFF.

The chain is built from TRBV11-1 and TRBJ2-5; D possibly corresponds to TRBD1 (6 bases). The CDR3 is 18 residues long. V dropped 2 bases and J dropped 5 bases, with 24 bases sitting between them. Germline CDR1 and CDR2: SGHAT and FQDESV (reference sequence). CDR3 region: CASSLYNPGQPFGETQYF. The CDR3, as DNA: TGTGCCAGCAGCTTATACAACCCCGGACAGCCCTTCGGGGAGACCCAGTACTTC.

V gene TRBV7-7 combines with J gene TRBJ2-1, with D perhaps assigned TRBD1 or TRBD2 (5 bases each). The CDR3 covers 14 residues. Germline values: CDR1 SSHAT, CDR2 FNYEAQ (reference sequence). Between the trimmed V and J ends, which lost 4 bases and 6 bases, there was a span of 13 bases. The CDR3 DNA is TGTGCCAGCAGCTCGACCGGGACCAGCAATGAGCAGTTCTTC. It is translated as CASSSTGTSNEQFF.

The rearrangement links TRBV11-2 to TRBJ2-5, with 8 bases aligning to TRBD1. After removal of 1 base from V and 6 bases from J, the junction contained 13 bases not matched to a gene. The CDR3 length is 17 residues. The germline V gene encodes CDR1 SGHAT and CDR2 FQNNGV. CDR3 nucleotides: TGTGCCAGCAGCTTAGTAAGGGGACAGGCCTATACGCAGACCCAGTACTTC. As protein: CASSLVRGQAYTQTQYF.

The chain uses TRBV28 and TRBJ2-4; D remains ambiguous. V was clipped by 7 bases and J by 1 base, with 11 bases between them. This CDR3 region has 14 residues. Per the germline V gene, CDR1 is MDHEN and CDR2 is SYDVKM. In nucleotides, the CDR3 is TGTGCCAGCACCCTTATAGGGGCCAAAAACATTCAGTACTTC. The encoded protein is CASTLIGAKNIQYF.